The T cell receptor (beta chain) described here comes from a study of T-cell memory formation after mild COVID-19. Study context: TCR clusters showed largely donor specificity. Findings of the study overall: Pre-infection memory already had some responding clones, implying cross-reactive memory joined. Shrinking CD4+ clones were chiefly CM and EM; CD8+ ones were chiefly EMRA. Contracting clones from day 15 to 85 showed balanced CD4/CD8; later expanders favored CD4+.

Comments on this clonotype: Its antigen is unidentified.

The germline V gene encodes CDR1 MNHNS and CDR2 SASEGT. This CDR3 has 16 amino acids. J gave up 9 bases and V 5 bases, and 11 bases lay outside the gene matches. MiXCR, run by TCRdb on the 5' RACE reads, gives a single entry per CDR3 protein. The sample carries roughly 130,000 distinct CDR3 sequences, roughly 6% recorded once. Sequences were obtained from PBMCs or a T cell subset sorted from them (not recorded which). The receptor was isolated from an adult woman who had mild COVID-19 (a few samples of this study predate the infection). Cell type and time point are not known. The chain uses TRBV6-1 and TRBJ2-1; 12 positions match TRBD2. DNA of the CDR3: TGTGCCAGCAGTAAACTAGCGGGAGGCTCCTATGGTGAGCAGTTCTTC. Its translation: CASSKLAGGSYGEQFF.